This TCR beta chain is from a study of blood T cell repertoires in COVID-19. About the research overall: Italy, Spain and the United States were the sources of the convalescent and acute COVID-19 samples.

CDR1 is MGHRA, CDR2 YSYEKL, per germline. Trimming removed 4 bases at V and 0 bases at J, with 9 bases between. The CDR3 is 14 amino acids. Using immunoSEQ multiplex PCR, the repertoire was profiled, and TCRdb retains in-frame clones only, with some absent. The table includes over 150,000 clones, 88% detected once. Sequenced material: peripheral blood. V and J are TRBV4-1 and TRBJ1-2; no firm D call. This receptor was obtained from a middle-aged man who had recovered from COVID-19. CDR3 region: CASSPRASNYGYTF. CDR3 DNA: TGCGCCAGCAGCCCGCGAGCTTCTAACTATGGCTACACCTTC.